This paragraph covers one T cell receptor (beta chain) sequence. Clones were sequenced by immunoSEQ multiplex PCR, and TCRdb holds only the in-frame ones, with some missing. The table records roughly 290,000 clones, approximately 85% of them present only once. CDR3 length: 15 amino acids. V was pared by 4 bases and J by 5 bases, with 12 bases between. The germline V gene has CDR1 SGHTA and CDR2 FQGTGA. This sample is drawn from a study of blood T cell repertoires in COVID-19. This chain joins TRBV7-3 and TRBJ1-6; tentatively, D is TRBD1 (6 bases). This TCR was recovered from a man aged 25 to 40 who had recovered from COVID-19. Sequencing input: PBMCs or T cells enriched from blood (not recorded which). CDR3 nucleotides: TGTGCCAGCAGCTCATCCGGGACAAATAATTCACCCCTCCACTTT. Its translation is CASSSSGTNNSPLHF.